The clone carrying this T cell receptor beta chain appeared a few times. Its target is unknown. The sample originates from a study of blood T cells in healthy people across ages. With a J-beta primer mix and a sample-barcoded 5' primer, a second PCR ran about 7 to 12 cycles. All cDNA molecules were each tagged by a template-switch adaptor with 12 random nucleotides. TCRdb called the 5' RACE reads again in MiXCR, with one record for every CDR3 protein. Among 800,000 to 1,000,000 distinct CDR3 sequences listed, around 48% were seen once. Overall study findings and caveats: Diversity of TCR beta correlated strongly with naive T cell percentage.

V shed 0 bases and J shed 0 bases, with 11 bases lying between them. The germline V gene has CDR1 KGHDR and CDR2 SFDVKD. The CDR3 extends over 17 amino acids. The TCR comes from a man aged 25 to 40 in good health. The V and J genes are TRBV24-1 and TRBJ2-1; D remains unclear. The sample comprised blood. CDR3 in DNA: TGTGCCACCAGTGATTTGCCCGCCAAGAGCTCCTACAATGAGCAGTTCTTC. This gives the protein CATSDLPAKSSYNEQFF.